The 27 T cell receptor beta chains in this list originate from one sample, sequenced in a study of preoperative IRX-2 immunotherapy in early breast cancer. The treatment was: preoperative locoregional IRX-2 cytokine immunotherapy. Here immunoSEQ multiplex PCR was the method, and the copy in TCRdb shows in-frame clones only, minus some. Seen here are 34,000 or so clones, around 86% observed once, and the top ten hold roughly 2.5%. Sequences were derived from lymph node tissue, sampled from a patient treated with IRX-2 immunotherapy. All receptors come from a human donor with breast cancer.

A single count supports this clone. The genes are TRBV25-1 and TRBJ2-5; D perhaps matches TRBD2 (6 bases). Trimming took off 4 bases at V and 2 bases at J, with 17 bases between the two ends. CDR3 length: 16 residues. Per the germline V gene, CDR1 is MGHDK and CDR2 is SYGVNS. CDR3 sequence: CASSGTSPFPQETQYF. CDR3 nucleotides: TGTGCCAGCAGTGGAACTAGCCCATTTCCTCAAGAGACCCAGTACTTC.

J is TRBJ1-5 and V is TRBV15, with D uncertain. V shed 3 bases and J shed 3 bases, with 12 bases lying between them. The CDR3 is 15 amino acids. Germline lookup yields CDR1 LNHNV and CDR2 YYDKDF (reference sequence). DNA of the CDR3: TGTGCCACCAGCAGGGGCCAGGCCCTCAATCAGCCCCAGCATTTT. It specifies CATSRGQALNQPQHF.

The genes are TRBV19 and TRBJ2-1; a weak D match, TRBD1 (7 bases). This CDR3 contains 13 residues. V lost 3 bases and J 8 bases, leaving 11 bases between the germline ends. Per the germline V gene, CDR1 is LNHDA and CDR2 is SQIVND (reference sequence). The CDR3 nucleotides read TGTGCCAGTAGTATCGACAGGGAGGATGAGCAGTTCTTC. Translating gives CASSIDREDEQFF.

The chain carries TRBV10-3 and TRBJ2-7; either TRBD1 or TRBD2 may supply D (5 bases each). The length of the CDR3 is 16 residues. Between the trimmed V and J ends, which lost 0 bases and 4 bases, there was a span of 16 bases. Germline V gene data show CDR1 as ENHRY and CDR2 as SYGVKD. The CDR3 loop is CAISESSTGTQYEQYF. The CDR3 DNA sequence: TGTGCCATCAGTGAGTCTTCCACCGGGACGCAATACGAGCAGTACTTC.

The chain has TRBV2 and TRBJ1-3; a possible D gene is TRBD1 (5 bases). From germline, CDR1 is SNHLY and CDR2 FYNNEI. Trimming took off 7 bases at V and 4 bases at J, with 14 bases between the two ends. The CDR3 totals 14 residues. For the CDR3, the DNA is TGTGCCAGCACCCCATTGGGGGAAGGAAACACCATATATTTT. Translating it yields CASTPLGEGNTIYF.

The V and J genes are TRBV15 and TRBJ2-1; TRBD1 agrees at 9 bases. This CDR3 has 14 residues. Looked up from germline, CDR1 is LNHNV and CDR2 is YYDKDF (reference sequence). With 3 bases clipped from V and 6 bases from J, the junction kept 3 bases outside the gene matches. CDR3 loop: CATSRDRGVNEQFF. The CDR3 nucleotides are TGTGCCACCAGCAGGGACAGGGGTGTCAATGAGCAGTTCTTC.

This clone is a singleton in its sample. The chain joins TRBV15 to TRBJ2-5; the D gene is possibly TRBD2 (7 bases). The CDR3 length is 15 residues. Trimming cost V 8 bases and J 4 bases, with 20 bases left between them. Germline loops: CDR1 LNHNV, CDR2 YYDKDF (reference sequence). The CDR3: CATSRPGGAGETQYF. The DNA of the CDR3 is TGTGCCACCTCGAGGCCGGGGGGCGCGGGAGAGACCCAGTACTTC.

The chain uses TRBV19 and TRBJ2-5; weak D call: TRBD2 (6 bases). V was shortened by 3 bases and J by 0 bases, with 11 bases between the two germline ends. CDR3 length equals 15 residues. CDR1 is LNHDA and CDR2 is SQIVND in the germline V gene (reference sequence). CDR3 sequence (DNA): TGTGCCAGTAGTATTGGGCTAGCGTACCAAGAGACCCAGTACTTC. Translated: CASSIGLAYQETQYF. The full variable domain, completed using reference TRBV19 and TRBJ2-5, is DGGITQSPKYLFRKEGQNVTLSCEQNLNHDAMYWYRQDPGQGLRLIYYSQIVNDFQKGDIAEGYSVSREKKESFPLTVTSAQKNPTAFYLCASSIGLAYQETQYFGPGTRLLVL.

The chain carries TRBV4-1 and TRBJ1-4, with D tentatively TRBD1 (6 bases). The CDR3 is 14 amino acids. V was pared by 4 bases and J by 5 bases, with 11 bases between. From germline, CDR1 is MGHRA and CDR2 YSYEKL. The CDR3 sequence: CASSLGHANEKLFF. DNA of the CDR3: TGCGCCAGCAGCCTGGGACATGCCAATGAAAAACTGTTTTTT.

This CDR3 is CASSAATSSNQPQHF. The CDR3 DNA reads TGTGCCAGCAGTGCTGCGACCAGTAGCAATCAGCCCCAGCATTTT. The gene calls are TRBV6-8 and TRBJ1-5; D gene uncertain. CDR1 is MNHGY and CDR2 is SAAAGT in the germline V gene. Trimming stripped 5 bases from V and 0 bases from J, with 11 bases between. The CDR3 length is 15 residues.

J is TRBJ1-4 and V is TRBV29-1; D gene unclear. The CDR3 spans 12 residues. With 0 bases removed from V and 8 bases from J, the gap between germline ends came to 7 bases. Germline V CDR1 and CDR2: SQVTM, ANQGSEA. CDR3 DNA: TGCAGCGTTGAAGATCTGTGGGAAAAACTGTTTTTT. It translates to CSVEDLWEKLFF. The full variable domain, rest sourced from reference TRBV29-1 and TRBJ1-4, is SAVISQKPSRDICQRGTSLTIQCQVDSQVTMMFWYRQQPGQSLTLIATANQGSEATYESGFVIDKFPISRPNLTFSTLTVSNMSPEDSSIYLCSVEDLWEKLFFGSGTQLSVL.

This clone was seen more than once but under ten times. V is TRBV28 and J is TRBJ1-3; the D gene is possibly TRBD1 (5 bases). V was shortened by 4 bases and J by 0 bases, with 13 bases between the two germline ends. This CDR3 region has 16 residues. CDR1 and CDR2 (germline): MDHEN, SYDVKM. In nucleotides, the CDR3 is TGTGCCAGCAGTTCCCCCGGGCAGGGCTCTGGAAACACCATATATTTT. Protein: CASSSPGQGSGNTIYF. The full variable domain, its missing parts supplied by reference TRBV28 and TRBJ1-3, is DVKVTQSSRYLVKRTGEKVFLECVQDMDHENMFWYRQDPGLGLRLIYFSYDVKMKEKGDIPEGYSVSREKKERFSLILESASTNQTSMYLCASSSPGQGSGNTIYFGEGSWLTVV.

As concerns this clone: A read error may produce the germline difference seen at one junction end. V gene TRBV4-1 combines with J gene TRBJ1-5, with 10 bases matching TRBD1. CDR1 is MGHRA, CDR2 YSYEKL, per germline. This CDR3 is 16 amino acids long. The CDR3 sequence: CASSQGDRGWNQPQHF. DNA for the CDR3: TGCGCCAGCAGTCAAGGGGACAGGGGTTGGAATCAGCCCCAGCATTTT.

CDR3 sequence (DNA): TGCGCCAGCAGCCAAGATAGTCTACGAGGGGTCCAGCATTTT. Protein sequence: CASSQDSLRGVQHF. J is TRBJ1-5 and V is TRBV23-1, with D possibly being TRBD1 (5 bases). TRBV23-1 belongs to the ORF category, with a function that is uncertain. This CDR3 spans 14 amino acids. V was trimmed by 6 bases and J by 12 bases, leaving 21 bases between them.

This rearrangement joins TRBV6-7 to TRBJ2-2, with D perhaps TRBD1 (5 bases). TRBV6-7 qualifies as an ORF whose function is uncertain. CDR3 length: 18 residues. Trimming shortened V by 5 bases and J by 3 bases, and 22 bases separated the two germline ends. The CDR3 region is CASSEGKQVAGYTGELFF. CDR3 nucleotides: TGTGCCAGCAGTGAAGGGAAACAGGTAGCCGGTTACACCGGGGAGCTGTTTTTT.

The genes are TRBV29-1 and TRBJ2-7, with 7 bases that match TRBD1. Germline CDR1 SQVTM, CDR2 ANQGSEA. The V segment lost 6 bases and the J segment 2 bases; nucleotides outside the gene matches: 7. The CDR3 extends over 13 amino acids. For the CDR3, the DNA is TGCAGCGTGGCACCGGACAGGCCCTACGAGCAGTACTTC. This gives the protein CSVAPDRPYEQYF.

The rearrangement joins TRBV6-8 to TRBJ2-7, with D perhaps matching TRBD1 (5 bases). The ends were cut back, 2 bases at V and 4 bases at J, with 9 bases in the middle. The CDR3 contains 13 residues. Germline values: CDR1 MNHGY, CDR2 SAAAGT. Written as DNA, the CDR3 is TGTGCCAGCAGTTACGGGGCTGATTACGAGCAGTACTTC. Its translation is CASSYGADYEQYF.

This chain uses TRBV28 with TRBJ2-7; D unresolved. V shed 2 bases and J shed 0 bases, with 8 bases lying between them. This CDR3 is 14 amino acids long. Per germline, CDR1 MDHEN and CDR2 SYDVKM. In nucleotides, the CDR3 is TGTGCCAGCAGTTTAACCTCACTCTCCTACGAGCAGTACTTC. It encodes CASSLTSLSYEQYF.

This chain joins TRBV6-8 and TRBJ1-5; 9 positions match TRBD1. Germline trimming cut 5 bases from V and 6 bases from J; bases unmatched to any gene: 14. This CDR3 region has 17 residues. Germline CDR1 reads MNHGY; CDR2 reads SAAAGT. CDR3 residues: CASSARTGTGWGQPQHF. The CDR3 DNA reads as TGTGCCAGCAGTGCCCGAACCGGGACAGGGTGGGGTCAGCCCCAGCATTTT.

The rearrangement links TRBV28 to TRBJ2-7; TRBD2 agrees at 7 bases. Germline V gives CDR1 MDHEN, CDR2 SYDVKM. CDR3 size: 14 residues. The J segment lost 0 bases and the V segment lost 7 bases, leaving 6 bases of the junction unmatched. CDR3 sequence: CASIRDYGSYEQYF. CDR3 nucleotides: TGTGCCAGCATACGGGACTACGGCTCCTACGAGCAGTACTTC.

This chain uses TRBV19 with TRBJ2-4; 10 nucleotides align to TRBD1. The CDR3 is 19 residues long. Unmatched junction bases numbered 19, after V lost 5 bases and J lost 6 bases. CDR1 is LNHDA, CDR2 SQIVND, per germline (reference sequence). This chain's CDR3 is CASSVTRDRGWNYGNIQYF. CDR3 DNA sequence: TGTGCCAGTAGTGTCACCCGGGACAGGGGATGGAATTACGGAAACATTCAGTACTTC. The full variable domain, completed using reference TRBV19 and TRBJ2-4, is DGGITQSPKYLFRKEGQNVTLSCEQNLNHDAMYWYRQDPGQGLRLIYYSQIVNDFQKGDIAEGYSVSREKKESFPLTVTSAQKNPTAFYLCASSVTRDRGWNYGNIQYFGAGTRLSVL.

The chain links TRBV18 to TRBJ1-4; tentative D call: TRBD1 (6 bases). The CDR3 length is 14 residues. V lost 5 bases to trimming and J lost 10 bases, with 17 bases between them. Germline lookup yields CDR1 KGHSH and CDR2 LQKENI. CDR3 DNA sequence: TGTGCCAGCTCAATCGACAGGCCCTTAGGAAAACTGTTTTTT. It is translated as CASSIDRPLGKLFF.

The chain combines TRBV15 with TRBJ2-3; possible D gene TRBD1, 5 bases. The length of the CDR3 is 19 residues. The V gene lost 8 bases and the J gene lost 1 base, with 28 bases spanning the gap. Germline V gene sequence: CDR1 LNHNV, CDR2 YYDKDF (reference sequence). In DNA form, the CDR3 reads TGTGCCACCCCCCTGGGGCGGAAATCCGGCAGGGTGGGCACAGATACGCAGTATTTT. It translates to CATPLGRKSGRVGTDTQYF.

The chain recombines TRBV18 with TRBJ1-2; D ambiguous. V lost 0 bases to trimming and J lost 8 bases, with 13 bases between them. This CDR3 spans 14 amino acids. Germline V gene data show CDR1 as KGHSH and CDR2 as LQKENI. CDR3 in DNA: TGTGCCAGCTCACCACCTGGGGTAGTACGGGGCTACACCTTC. Amino acid sequence: CASSPPGVVRGYTF.

The J gene is TRBJ1-3, the V gene TRBV5-1, with 10 bases that match TRBD1. The CDR3 has 16 residues. Trimming at V came to 0 bases and at J to 2 bases, leaving 2 bases not matched to a gene. Germline CDR1 SGHRS, CDR2 YFSETQ. This CDR3 is CASSLVGTGAGNTIYF. The CDR3 nucleotides are TGCGCCAGCAGCTTGGTGGGGACAGGGGCTGGAAACACCATATATTTT.

This sequence joins TRBV6-8 and TRBJ2-7; perhaps TRBD1 as D (5 bases). This CDR3 region has 12 residues. CDR1 MNHGY and CDR2 SAAAGT come from the germline V gene. V lost 10 bases and J 5 bases, leaving 15 bases between the germline ends. The CDR3 bases are TGTGCCATCTCACAGGAAGCCCACGAGCAGTACTTC. This codes for CAISQEAHEQYF.

The V call is TRBV27, the J call TRBJ1-1, with D unresolved. In germline, CDR1 is MNHEY, CDR2 SMNVEV (reference sequence). The V end lost 5 bases, the J end lost 0 bases, and 10 bases lay between the germline ends. This CDR3 region has 14 residues. The CDR3 nucleotides are TGTGCCAGCAGTCGGACGGTTTTGAACACTGAAGCTTTCTTT. Encoded protein: CASSRTVLNTEAFF.